The T cell receptor beta chain described here comes from a study of vaccination effects on CD4 cells after COVID-19. As for the study in general: At 16 days and at one week before vaccination, samples were given by two convalescent patients.

ViraFEST expansion of antigen-specific CD4+ T cells with viral peptide pools preceded sequencing. Having been cultured for 10 days, the cells underwent CD4+ T cell isolation. This individual contracted SARS-CoV-2 between March and December 2020, as verified by PCR. Germline V gives CDR1 MNHEY, CDR2 SVGAGI. This CDR3 is built from 14 residues. V was clipped by 9 bases and J by 8 bases; unmatched bases: 11. Repertoires were generated with immunoSEQ multiplex PCR, while TCRdb's copy carries only in-frame clones and drops some. In the table there are 35,000 to 45,000 clones, approximately 72% of which are singletons. Findings and caveats of the study: Convalescent patients' post-vaccine spike repertoire was mostly distinct vaccine-induced clones.

Of note for this clone: Antigen unknown.

Sequenced here: CD4+ T cells from PBMCs cultured with HCoV-NL63 spike peptides, sampled before COVID-19 vaccination. The V gene is TRBV6-5, the J gene TRBJ1-2; 11 bases match TRBD1. The sequence was collected from a human donor who had a prior SARS-CoV-2 infection. CDR3 sequence: CASAGTGGRYGYTF. For the CDR3, the DNA is TGTGCCAGTGCCGGGACAGGGGGTAGGTACGGCTACACCTTC.